The next 27 T cell receptor beta chains were all read from a single sample in a study of cytomegalovirus exposure and HLA in healthy donors. The PCR made use of 60 Vbeta and 13 Jbeta primers. Method: immunoSEQ multiplex PCR; TCRdb's copy keeps in-frame clones and lacks some. The repertoire holds 160,000 or so clones, with over 80% as singletons. What was sequenced was PBMCs. All receptors derive from a woman under 30 in good health and CMV-seronegative.

The V and J genes are TRBV5-1 and TRBJ2-2; tentative D call: TRBD1 (5 bases). Between the trimmed V and J ends, which lost 0 bases and 5 bases, there was a span of 17 bases. The CDR3 loop spans 17 amino acids. Germline CDR1 SGHRS, CDR2 YFSETQ. The CDR3 region has the DNA TGCGCCAGCAGCTTGGTATCTCTTGGGGCTGGGACCGGGGAGCTGTTTTTT. It translates to CASSLVSLGAGTGELFF.

With respect to this clone: Other DNA sequences in the same sample also yield this CDR3. The chain employs TRBV5-6 and TRBJ1-2, with 7 nucleotides matching TRBD1. Germline assignment: CDR1 SGHDT and CDR2 YYEEEE. Trimming at V came to 4 bases and at J to 6 bases, leaving 3 bases not matched to a gene. The CDR3 length is 12 residues. CDR3 nucleotides: TGTGCCAGCAGCCTGACAGGGCATGGCTACACCTTC. This encodes CASSLTGHGYTF.

The chain joins TRBV6-5 to TRBJ1-6; D unclear. Germline loops: CDR1 MNHEY, CDR2 SVGAGI. The CDR3 has 13 amino acids. With 7 bases removed from V and 9 bases from J, the gap between germline ends came to 13 bases. CDR3 in DNA: TGTGCCAGCAAGAACCGTCTTAGTTCACCCCTCCACTTT. It specifies CASKNRLSSPLHF.

The J gene is TRBJ1-2, the V gene TRBV27, with a tentative D call TRBD1 (5 bases). The V and J ends lost 4 bases and 4 bases respectively, with 10 bases between them. Per germline, CDR1 MNHEY and CDR2 SMNVEV (reference sequence). The CDR3 consists of 13 residues. CDR3 sequence: CASSSTGFYGYTF. CDR3 bases: TGTGCCAGCAGTTCCACAGGCTTCTATGGCTACACCTTC.

This rearrangement joins TRBV6-6 to TRBJ1-2; D is unresolved. CDR3 length: 13 amino acids. V lost 0 bases, J lost 6 bases, and 8 bases lay in between. The germline gives CDR1 MNHNY, CDR2 SVGAGI (reference sequence). The chain's CDR3 is CASSYSKRDGYTF. The CDR3 DNA is TGTGCCAGCAGTTACTCGAAGAGGGATGGCTACACCTTC.

The V and J genes are TRBV19 and TRBJ1-2; 7 bases are shared with TRBD1. Germline loops: CDR1 LNHDA, CDR2 SQIVND (reference sequence). This CDR3 comprises 17 residues. The junction had 20 bases not matched to a gene; V was cut back by 8 bases and J by 5 bases. The CDR3 protein is CASRTSYRGGVEYGYTF. DNA for the CDR3: TGTGCCAGTCGCACTTCTTACAGGGGAGGTGTAGAATATGGCTACACCTTC.

V usage is TRBV7-8 and J usage is TRBJ1-2; 7 bases fit TRBD1. Unmatched junction bases numbered 8, after V lost 2 bases and J lost 5 bases. Germline V gene lookup returns CDR1 SGHVS and CDR2 FQNEAQ. This CDR3 comprises 15 residues. CDR3 loop: CASSLWGSGGYGYTF. Here the CDR3 DNA reads TGTGCCAGCAGCTTATGGGGGTCAGGGGGTTATGGCTACACCTTC.

The chain is built from TRBV27 and TRBJ2-5; a possible D gene is TRBD1 (5 bases). V dropped 4 bases and J dropped 2 bases, with 11 bases sitting between them. Germline loops: CDR1 MNHEY, CDR2 SMNVEV (reference sequence). This CDR3 spans 14 amino acids. CDR3 amino acids: CASSSTAQQETQYF. DNA of the CDR3: TGTGCCAGCAGTTCGACAGCTCAGCAAGAGACCCAGTACTTC.

Details on this clone: Sequence at one end of the junction differs from germline and may be a read error. This chain links TRBV7-7 with TRBJ2-1; 11 positions agree with TRBD2. Germline V CDR1 and CDR2: SSHAT, FNYEAQ (reference sequence). The CDR3 loop spans 15 amino acids. The CDR3 spells CASSLAGGPYNEQFF. For the CDR3, the DNA is TGTGCTAGCAGCTTAGCGGGGGGGCCCTACAATGAGCAGTTCTTC.

This chain uses TRBV20-1 with TRBJ2-5, with no clear D. Trimming took 7 bases from V and 5 from J, leaving 8 bases between them. This CDR3 is built from 10 residues. From germline, CDR1 is DFQATT and CDR2 SNEGSKA (reference sequence). The chain's CDR3 is CSVSRETQYF. In nucleotides, the CDR3 is TGCAGTGTTTCTCGGGAGACCCAGTACTTC.

This clone was counted a single time. This sequence joins TRBV18 and TRBJ1-3; the D is unclear. Deletions cut 2 bases from V and 3 bases from J, with 11 bases between. Germline V gene lookup returns CDR1 KGHSH and CDR2 LQKENI. The CDR3 extends over 15 amino acids. CDR3 sequence (DNA): TGTGCCAGCTCACCAGGACTCGACCTTGGAAACACCATATATTTT. The encoded protein is CASSPGLDLGNTIYF.

The chain couples TRBV19 to TRBJ1-1; D is ambiguous. This CDR3 has 15 amino acids. Germline values: CDR1 LNHDA, CDR2 SQIVND (reference sequence). Trimming shortened V by 6 bases and J by 0 bases, and 14 bases separated the two germline ends. The CDR3 sequence is CASRRQYDLNTEAFF. The CDR3 nucleotides read TGTGCCAGTAGAAGGCAGTACGACTTGAACACTGAAGCTTTCTTT.

The chain is built from TRBV6-1 and TRBJ1-5; no clear D gene. With 0 bases removed from V and 6 bases from J, the gap between germline ends came to 6 bases. The CDR3 is made up of 13 amino acids. Germline V gene lookup returns CDR1 MNHNS and CDR2 SASEGT. In DNA, the CDR3 is TGTGCCAGCAGTGAAGCTCGAGGTCAGCCCCAGCATTTT. As protein: CASSEARGQPQHF.

V usage is TRBV5-1 and J usage is TRBJ2-3, with 8 bases identical to TRBD2. Germline CDR1 SGHRS, CDR2 YFSETQ. The CDR3 is made up of 15 amino acids. The J segment lost 1 base and the V segment lost 1 base, leaving 2 bases of the junction unmatched. This CDR3 reads CASSLLSGGTDTQYF. The CDR3 bases are TGCGCCAGCAGCTTGCTTAGCGGGGGCACAGATACGCAGTATTTT.

This clone was observed a few times. The genes are TRBV4-2 and TRBJ2-3, with unresolved D. The CDR3 sequence is 16 residues long. CDR1 is LGHNA and CDR2 is YNFKEQ in the germline V gene. V lost 3 bases to trimming and J lost 1 base, with 14 bases between them. The CDR3 bases are TGTGCCAGCAGCCACGGCACAGAGCACGGCACAGATACGCAGTATTTT. It yields the protein CASSHGTEHGTDTQYF.

In the case of this clone: Germline and junction disagree at one end, which may indicate a read error. The CDR3 sequence: CASSQDGDTSGANGLTF. The CDR3 region has the DNA TGTGCCAGCAGCCAAGATGGGGACACCTCTGGGGCCAACGGCCTGACTTTC. This chain links TRBV4-2 with TRBJ2-6, with D possibly matching TRBD1 (6 bases). The length of the CDR3 is 17 residues. Per the germline V gene, CDR1 is LGHNA and CDR2 is YNFKEQ.

A few counts support this clone. The chain couples TRBV30 to TRBJ1-4; possibly TRBD1 for D (5 bases). Germline V gene data show CDR1 as GTSNPN and CDR2 as SVGIG (reference sequence). The CDR3 extends over 14 amino acids. Trimming shortened V by 2 bases and J by 7 bases, and 14 bases separated the two germline ends. The CDR3 coding sequence is TGTGCCTGGAGTCCGGGACTTCTACCTGAAAAACTGTTTTTT. The encoded protein is CAWSPGLLPEKLFF.

This clone showed up just once. This sequence joins TRBV7-9 and TRBJ1-2; the D gene is possibly TRBD1 (5 bases). The V end was cut by 0 bases, the J end by 8 bases, with 13 bases between. The germline gives CDR1 SEHNR, CDR2 FQNEAQ (reference sequence). There are 14 residues in the CDR3. The CDR3 bases are TGTGCCAGCAGCTTAGCGGTTCCAGGGCGAGGCTACACCTTC. This sequence encodes CASSLAVPGRGYTF.

V is TRBV5-4 and J is TRBJ2-2, with TRBD1 matching over 11 bases. The junction had 3 bases not matched to a gene; V was cut back by 3 bases and J by 2 bases. The CDR3 is 16 amino acids. Germline CDR1 SGHNT, CDR2 YYREEE (reference sequence). CDR3 protein: CASSSGQGANTGELFF. The DNA for the CDR3 is TGTGCCAGCAGCTCCGGACAGGGGGCAAACACCGGGGAGCTGTTTTTT.

This sequence joins TRBV4-1 and TRBJ2-7; D is possibly TRBD1 (5 bases). V was pared by 1 base and J by 4 bases, with 17 bases between. The CDR3 has 16 amino acids. The germline V gene encodes CDR1 MGHRA and CDR2 YSYEKL. In DNA form, the CDR3 reads TGCGCCAGCAGCCAAGTAGGAAGGGGATCGAAGTACGAGCAGTACTTC. Residues: CASSQVGRGSKYEQYF.

The genes are TRBV19 and TRBJ2-2; 7 bases agree with TRBD1. The CDR3 runs to 17 residues. The junction had 12 bases not matched to a gene; V was cut back by 0 bases and J by 8 bases. Germline assignment: CDR1 LNHDA and CDR2 SQIVND (reference sequence). The CDR3 region is CASSIEVKGANKGELFF. The CDR3 nucleotides read TGTGCCAGTAGTATAGAGGTAAAGGGGGCGAACAAGGGGGAGCTGTTTTTT.

This chain uses TRBV4-1 with TRBJ1-3; D not resolved. The CDR3 is made up of 18 amino acids. The V gene lost 4 bases and the J gene lost 0 bases, with 19 bases spanning the gap. From germline, CDR1 is MGHRA and CDR2 YSYEKL. CDR3 nucleotides: TGCGCCAGCAGCCCCTCCCCAGTCCGAGGTAACTCTGGAAACACCATATATTTT. Its translation is CASSPSPVRGNSGNTIYF.

The chain joins TRBV28 to TRBJ2-7; 9 nucleotides match TRBD1. Germline V gene sequence: CDR1 MDHEN, CDR2 SYDVKM. The J segment lost 7 bases and the V segment lost 6 bases, leaving 10 bases of the junction unmatched. CDR3 length: 14 residues. Written as DNA, the CDR3 is TGTGCCAGCAGAACCACAGGGGGCGTAGGGGAGCAGTACTTC. Its translation: CASRTTGGVGEQYF.

The CDR3 DNA follows: TGTGCCAGCAGCTTGGACCGGACAGGGAACACTGAAGCTTTCTTT. This codes for CASSLDRTGNTEAFF. This chain links TRBV5-4 with TRBJ1-1, with 7 nucleotides matching TRBD1. CDR1 is SGHNT, CDR2 YYREEE, per germline (reference sequence). V shed 0 bases, J shed 1 base, and the junction held 3 bases outside the gene matches. The CDR3 runs 15 residues.

The chain carries TRBV18 and TRBJ1-3; the D is unclear. Trimming cost V 2 bases and J 1 base, with 9 bases left between them. Looked up from germline, CDR1 is KGHSH and CDR2 is LQKENI. The CDR3 is 15 amino acids. The CDR3 coding sequence is TGTGCCAGCTCACCAGTACCGGGATCTGGAAACACCATATATTTT. Its translation is CASSPVPGSGNTIYF.

The gene calls are TRBV19 and TRBJ2-5; the match to TRBD1 covers 9 bases. The end of the DNA fits TRBJ2-7 better, so the J call may be wrong. In germline, CDR1 is LNHDA, CDR2 SQIVND (reference sequence). The CDR3 sequence is 13 residues long. CDR3 nucleotides: TGTGCCAGATACTGGGACAGGGTCTACGAGCAGTACTTC. Translation: CARYWDRVYEQYF.

Worth noting for this clone: Germline is not matched at one junction end, which may reflect a read error. This chain uses TRBV13 with TRBJ2-7, with D possibly being TRBD1 (6 bases). The germline V gene encodes CDR1 PRHDT and CDR2 FYEKMQ (reference sequence). This CDR3 comprises 16 residues. CDR3 DNA: TGCGCCAGCAGCCAATGGCTCGGCAGGGGAATCCACGAGCAGTACTTC. Protein: CASSQWLGRGIHEQYF.